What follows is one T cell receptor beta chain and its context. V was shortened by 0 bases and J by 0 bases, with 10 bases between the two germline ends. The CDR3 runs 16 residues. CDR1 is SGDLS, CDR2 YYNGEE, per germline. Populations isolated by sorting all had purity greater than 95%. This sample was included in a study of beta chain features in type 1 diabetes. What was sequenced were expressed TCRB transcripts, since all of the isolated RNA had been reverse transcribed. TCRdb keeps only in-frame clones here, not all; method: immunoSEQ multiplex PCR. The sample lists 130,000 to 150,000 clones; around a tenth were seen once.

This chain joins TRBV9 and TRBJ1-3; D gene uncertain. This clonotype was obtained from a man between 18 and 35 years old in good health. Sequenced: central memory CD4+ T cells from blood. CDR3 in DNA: TGTGCCAGCAGCGTAGCTTTACGGGGCTCTGGAAACACCATATATTTT. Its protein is CASSVALRGSGNTIYF.